One sample yielded the 15 T cell receptor beta chains listed below, sequenced in a study of T-cell memory formation after mild COVID-19. TCRdb processed the 5' RACE reads anew with MiXCR; each CDR3 protein has one entry. The top ten clones hold around 8.8% of a sample with around 450,000 distinct CDR3 sequences, more than 20% of them seen once. The specimen sequenced was PBMCs or a T cell subset sorted from them (not recorded which). These receptors were obtained from an adult woman who had mild COVID-19 (a few samples of this study predate the infection). Cell type and time point are not known.

This chain connects TRBV12-3 or TRBV12-4 to TRBJ1-5; maybe TRBD1 (6 bases). CDR3 length: 14 amino acids. V lost 5 bases to trimming and J lost 2 bases, with 10 bases between them. In DNA, the CDR3 is TGTGCCAGCAGTACATCAGGGGGCAATCAGCCCCAGCATTTT. Protein sequence: CASSTSGGNQPQHF.

The chain joins TRBV12-3 or TRBV12-4 to TRBJ2-3, with TRBD2 matching 11 bases. Trimming took 5 bases from V and 5 from J; bases not matched to a gene: 3. This CDR3 has 14 amino acids. In DNA form, the CDR3 reads TGTGCCAGCAGTCTGACTAGCGGGAAAGATACGCAGTATTTT. As protein: CASSLTSGKDTQYF.

This clonotype was recorded at least ten times. Sequence at one end of the junction differs from germline and may be a read error. This chain connects TRBV5-1 to TRBJ2-5; D not resolved. Germline V gene sequence: CDR1 SGHRS, CDR2 YFSETQ. The CDR3 length is 11 residues. CDR3 in DNA: TGTGCCAGCAGCTTAAAAGAGACCCAGTACTTC. The encoded protein is CASSLKETQYF.

V and J are TRBV29-1 and TRBJ2-2; D is unclear. The CDR3 is 14 residues long. Germline CDR1 and CDR2: SQVTM and ANQGSEA. Trimming left V 4 bases short and J 1 base short, with 10 bases between. The CDR3 reads CSVVRGLNTGELFF. In nucleotides, the CDR3 is TGCAGCGTTGTTCGCGGATTGAACACCGGGGAGCTGTTTTTT.

This clonotype was seen a few times. This chain's CDR3 is CASSPAGPGELFF. The CDR3 coding sequence is TGTGCCAGCAGTCCGGCGGGACCCGGGGAGCTGTTTTTT. The chain couples TRBV12-3 or TRBV12-4 to TRBJ2-2; D is possibly TRBD2 (6 bases). CDR3 size: 13 residues. Trimming shortened V by 5 bases and J by 6 bases, and 10 bases separated the two germline ends.

This chain joins TRBV27 and TRBJ2-7, with D perhaps being TRBD1 or TRBD2 (5 bases each). The CDR3 extends over 13 amino acids. Germline CDR1 MNHEY, CDR2 SMNVEV (reference sequence). V dropped 5 bases and J dropped 2 bases, with 10 bases sitting between them. CDR3 sequence reads: CASSQGPPYEQYF. CDR3 nucleotides: TGTGCCAGCAGTCAGGGACCTCCCTACGAGCAGTACTTC.

This clonotype has more than one count but fewer than ten. The chain couples TRBV7-9 to TRBJ1-3; the D is unclear. Germline CDR1 reads SEHNR; CDR2 reads FQNEAQ (reference sequence). There are 15 residues in the CDR3. V lost 1 base to trimming and J lost 0 bases, with 7 bases between them. CDR3 residues: CASSLVGSSGNTIYF. DNA of the CDR3: TGTGCCAGCAGCTTAGTGGGTAGCTCTGGAAACACCATATATTTT.

This clonotype was seen more than once but under ten times. The gene calls are TRBV7-2 and TRBJ2-5; the D gene is possibly TRBD1 (6 bases). Germline lookup yields CDR1 SGHTA and CDR2 FQGNSA. V was shortened by 5 bases and J by 5 bases, with 15 bases between the two germline ends. The length of the CDR3 is 14 residues. The CDR3 nucleotides are TGTGCCAGCAGCCCCGCAGGGGCAGCGGAGACCCAGTACTTC. Residues: CASSPAGAAETQYF.

This chain connects TRBV7-2 to TRBJ2-3, with 13 bases identical to TRBD2. This CDR3 contains 16 residues. The V gene end was trimmed by 4 bases and the J gene end by 4 bases; junction bases not matched to a gene: 5. Looked up from germline, CDR1 is SGHTA and CDR2 is FQGNSA. In nucleotides, the CDR3 is TGTGCCAGCAGCTCGGGACTAGCGGGATGGGCAGATACGCAGTATTTT. This sequence encodes CASSSGLAGWADTQYF.

J is TRBJ2-5 and V is TRBV6-5, with D tentatively TRBD2 (5 bases). Trimming took 6 bases from V and 4 from J, leaving 15 bases between them. Germline V gene data show CDR1 as MNHEY and CDR2 as SVGAGI. This CDR3 has 14 amino acids. The CDR3 is CASSPGVGGETQYF. In DNA form, the CDR3 reads TGTGCCAGCAGCCCCGGGGTAGGCGGAGAGACCCAGTACTTC.

This clonotype has just a few counts. The chain employs TRBV7-6 and TRBJ2-1; the match to TRBD2 covers 14 bases. The germline V gene has CDR1 SGHVS and CDR2 FNYEAQ. This CDR3 region has 18 residues. V shed 5 bases, J shed 8 bases, and the junction held 14 bases outside the gene matches. CDR3 coding DNA: TGTGCCAGCAGCCCGTTAGTGCCGGTGGGACTAGCGGGAGATGAGCAGTTCTTC. It is translated as CASSPLVPVGLAGDEQFF.

This clonotype was observed a handful of times. The gene calls are TRBV7-3 and TRBJ2-7; D is undetermined. Germline V lookup: CDR1 SGHTA, CDR2 FQGTGA. The CDR3 loop spans 13 amino acids. V lost 0 bases and J 4 bases, leaving 7 bases between the germline ends. CDR3 nucleotide sequence: TGTGCCAGCAGCTTAACAGGGAAATACGAGCAGTACTTC. It encodes CASSLTGKYEQYF.

V is TRBV5-6 and J is TRBJ2-6, with TRBD1 matching 8 bases. Germline loops: CDR1 SGHDT, CDR2 YYEEEE. This CDR3 has 20 residues. Trimming cost V 1 base and J 0 bases; bases outside gene matches: 12. CDR3 in amino acids: CASSLRRPGQVSSGANVLTF. CDR3 DNA: TGTGCCAGCAGCTTGAGGCGTCCGGGACAGGTGAGCTCTGGGGCCAACGTCCTGACTTTC.

A few counts support this clonotype. The J gene is TRBJ2-1, the V gene TRBV7-9, with TRBD2 identical over 14 bases. From germline, CDR1 is SEHNR and CDR2 FQNEAQ (reference sequence). This CDR3 has 18 amino acids. V lost 4 bases, J lost 0 bases, and 5 bases stayed unmatched. Written as DNA, the CDR3 is TGTGCCAGCAGCTCCGGACTAGCGGGAGGCGTCTCCTACAATGAGCAGTTCTTC. Protein: CASSSGLAGGVSYNEQFF.

This clonotype has just one count. The V call is TRBV6-6, the J call TRBJ1-3; D is perhaps TRBD1 (5 bases). CDR3 size: 15 residues. Deletions cut 0 bases from V and 2 bases from J, with 8 bases between. CDR1 is MNHNY and CDR2 is SVGAGI in the germline V gene (reference sequence). Here the CDR3 reads CASSYSVQAGNTIYF. In DNA, the CDR3 is TGTGCCAGCAGTTACTCCGTACAGGCTGGAAACACCATATATTTT.